This entry lists 14 T cell receptor beta chains sequenced from one sample in a study of T cell repertoires in cytomegalovirus infection. No antigen has been identified for these receptors. TCRdb reanalysed the reads using MiXCR and keeps one entry per CDR3 protein. Of about a million distinct CDR3 sequences in the sample, under 40% were seen once. Sequenced here: cultured CD8+ T cells from PBMCs, sampled from culture after CMV antigen stimulation. All receptors derive from a human donor in good health (CMV status not recorded). Some clones in this sample may be carry-over from other donors' samples.

V and J are TRBV6-1 and TRBJ1-4; D is undetermined. Germline values: CDR1 MNHNS, CDR2 SASEGT. The CDR3 loop spans 16 amino acids. Trimming shortened V by 3 bases and J by 6 bases, and 17 bases separated the two germline ends. The CDR3 coding sequence is TGTGCCAGCAGTGACTCTCTACTCAGACGGGATGAAAAACTGTTTTTT. This sequence encodes CASSDSLLRRDEKLFF.

This clonotype has just a few counts. The rearrangement uses TRBV7-9 and TRBJ1-4; D not resolved. V was pared by 1 base and J by 2 bases, with 11 bases between. Germline-derived CDR1 and CDR2 are SEHNR and FQNEAQ (reference sequence). CDR3 length equals 16 residues. The CDR3 is CASSLGELGTNEKLFF. Written as DNA, the CDR3 is TGTGCCAGCAGCTTAGGGGAACTCGGGACTAATGAAAAACTGTTTTTT. Looking up the rest from reference TRBV7-9 and TRBJ1-4 gives the full variable domain: DTGVSQNPRHKITKRGQNVTFRCDPISEHNRLYWYRQTLGQGPEFLTYFQNEAQLEKSRLLSDRFSAERPKGSFSTLEIQRTEQGDSAMYLCASSLGELGTNEKLFFGSGTQLSVL.

This clonotype was detected only once. V usage is TRBV5-6 and J usage is TRBJ1-1; possible D gene TRBD1, 5 bases. Germline CDR1 SGHDT, CDR2 YYEEEE. V dropped 4 bases and J dropped 5 bases, with 24 bases sitting between them. There are 17 residues in the CDR3. The CDR3 region has the DNA TGTGCCAGCAGCGTAATCCAGGGTTTTTCGGGTTTTACTGAAGCTTTCTTT. This encodes CASSVIQGFSGFTEAFF. Together with reference TRBV5-6 and TRBJ1-1, the CDR3 gives the full variable domain: DAGVTQSPTHLIKTRGQQVTLRCSPKSGHDTVSWYQQALGQGPQFIFQYYEEEERQRGNFPDRFSGHQFPNYSSELNVNALLLGDSALYLCASSVIQGFSGFTEAFFGQGTRLTVV.

This clonotype was seen more than once but under ten times. The CDR3 region has the DNA TGTGCCAGCACCCAGACAGGGGCGGGTAACGAGCAGTACGTC. It is translated as CASTQTGAGNEQYV. The V gene is TRBV2, the J gene TRBJ2-7, with 8 bases identical to TRBD1. The germline V gene has CDR1 SNHLY and CDR2 FYNNEI. V dropped 7 bases and J dropped 5; count of bases not matched to a gene: 10. The CDR3 loop spans 14 amino acids.

Comments on this clonotype: The germline gene is not matched at one end of the junction; a read error may be the cause. The chain is built from TRBV6-1 and TRBJ2-2, with 11 bases fitting TRBD1. The germline V gene has CDR1 MNHNS and CDR2 SASEGT. The CDR3 is 19 residues long. The CDR3 loop is CASSEHKWTGGPNTRELFF. CDR3 sequence (DNA): TGTGCCAGCAGTGAGCATAAATGGACAGGGGGCCCGAACACCAGGGAGCTGTTTTTT.

The V and J genes are TRBV11-2 and TRBJ2-7; D not certain. Per germline, CDR1 SGHAT and CDR2 FQNNGV. Trimming cost V 0 bases and J 7 bases, with 13 bases left between them. This CDR3 contains 14 residues. CDR3 amino acids: CASSLDALGWEQYF. In nucleotides, the CDR3 is TGTGCCAGCAGCTTAGATGCCCTAGGATGGGAGCAGTACTTC.

The rearrangement uses TRBV6-2 or TRBV6-3 and TRBJ1-6, with D tentatively TRBD1 (6 bases). CDR1 is MNHEY, CDR2 SVGEGT, per germline. The V end lost 6 bases, the J end lost 4 bases, and 13 bases lay between the germline ends. The CDR3 spans 15 residues. The CDR3 region is CASRRDIAYNSPLHF. In DNA, the CDR3 is TGTGCCAGCAGACGGGACATCGCATATAATTCACCCCTCCACTTT.

This chain uses TRBV27 with TRBJ2-7; 8 nucleotides agree with TRBD2. V lost 4 bases and J lost 1; bases outside the gene matches: 6. Germline values: CDR1 MNHEY, CDR2 SMNVEV (reference sequence). The CDR3 covers 15 residues. Here the CDR3 reads CASSSRVAGSYEQYF. The DNA for the CDR3 is TGTGCCAGCAGTTCCCGGGTAGCGGGGTCCTACGAGCAGTACTTC.

This clonotype was counted many times. This chain connects TRBV7-6 to TRBJ2-3; 10 bases are shared with TRBD1. The germline V gene encodes CDR1 SGHVS and CDR2 FNYEAQ. The length of the CDR3 is 15 residues. The J segment lost 4 bases and the V segment lost 5 bases, leaving 6 bases of the junction unmatched. CDR3 coding DNA: TGTGCCAGCAGCACGACAGGGGGCGAGGCAGATACGCAGTATTTT. It is translated as CASSTTGGEADTQYF.

In this sample, this clonotype turned up a few times. The genes are TRBV7-9 and TRBJ2-7, with 8 bases identical to TRBD1. The CDR3 is 14 amino acids. V trimming: 7 bases; J trimming: 7 bases; junction bases outside the gene matches: 12. Germline lookup yields CDR1 SEHNR and CDR2 FQNEAQ (reference sequence). The CDR3 sequence is CASTRPGQVGEQYF. DNA for the CDR3: TGTGCCAGCACCCGCCCGGGACAGGTGGGGGAGCAGTACTTC.

The chain uses TRBV28 and TRBJ1-2; 8 nucleotides match TRBD1. Unmatched junction bases numbered 9, after V lost 2 bases and J lost 4 bases. The CDR3 totals 16 residues. Germline-derived CDR1 and CDR2 are MDHEN and SYDVKM. CDR3: CASSLAQGARSYGYTF. Written as DNA, the CDR3 is TGTGCCAGCAGTTTAGCCCAGGGGGCCCGTAGCTATGGCTACACCTTC.

This clonotype occurred a few times. The genes are TRBV2 and TRBJ2-3; D is unresolved. V was cut by 2 bases and J by 0 bases, with 6 bases left in between. From germline, CDR1 is SNHLY and CDR2 FYNNEI. This CDR3 is built from 14 residues. Here the CDR3 DNA reads TGTGCCAGCAGTGAATACCTTAGCACAGATACGCAGTATTTT. Protein: CASSEYLSTDTQYF.

The chain carries TRBV29-1 and TRBJ1-2; no definite D call. CDR3 size: 13 residues. Trimming took off 3 bases at V and 8 bases at J, with 16 bases between the two ends. Germline V gene sequence: CDR1 SQVTM, CDR2 ANQGSEA. CDR3 nucleotides: TGCAGCGTTGATTGGGGTGCTCGAGGGGGCTACACCTTC. Translating gives CSVDWGARGGYTF.

V and J are TRBV27 and TRBJ1-2; D not certain. V shed 4 bases and J shed 2 bases, with 20 bases lying between them. This CDR3 comprises 17 residues. CDR1 and CDR2 from the germline V gene are MNHEY and SMNVEV (reference sequence). This CDR3 reads CASSSPRQTGLNYGYTF. In DNA form, the CDR3 reads TGTGCCAGCAGTTCCCCGCGTCAGACGGGCCTAAACTATGGCTACACCTTC.